The 24 T cell receptor beta chains reported below all come from one sample, sequenced in a study of shared clonotypes between healthy human individuals. TCRdb's table, derived via immunoSEQ multiplex PCR, lists solely in-frame clones and lacks some. The repertoire includes roughly 110,000 clones, 65% to 75% of them detected once, and roughly 24% sits in the top ten. What was sequenced was memory CD8+ T cells sorted from blood. The subset denotes: CD45RO+ cells pooled with CCR7-negative TemRA cells. Source of these receptors: a young woman in good health.

The V and J genes are TRBV9 and TRBJ2-2; 7 positions agree with TRBD2. V trimming: 2 bases; J trimming: 3 bases; junction bases outside the gene matches: 7. This CDR3 contains 16 residues. Germline CDR1 and CDR2: SGDLS and YYNGEE. The CDR3 loop is CASSVPGGSDTGELFF. CDR3 bases: TGTGCCAGCAGCGTCCCCGGGGGGTCCGACACCGGGGAGCTGTTTTTT.

The V gene is TRBV5-1, the J gene TRBJ2-1; 13 nucleotides align to TRBD2. Unmatched junction bases numbered 5, after V lost 4 bases and J lost 7 bases. Germline CDR1 and CDR2: SGHRS and YFSETQ. The CDR3 is 15 residues long. This CDR3 reads CASSELAGGPNEQFF. The DNA of the CDR3 is TGCGCCAGCAGCGAACTAGCGGGAGGGCCGAATGAGCAGTTCTTC.

V and J are TRBV7-9 and TRBJ1-3, with TRBD1 as a possible D gene (5 bases). The CDR3 is made up of 16 amino acids. Trimming removed 5 bases at V and 2 bases at J, with 16 bases between. The germline CDR1 and CDR2 sequences are SEHNR and FQNEAQ (reference sequence). DNA of the CDR3: TGTGCCAGCAGCCCCCAGGGTGGTGGAACTGGAAACACCATATATTTT. Its translation: CASSPQGGGTGNTIYF.

The table lists this clone with a few counts. The V call is TRBV6-1, the J call TRBJ1-3; D remains unclear. V lost 4 bases, J lost 2 bases, and 6 bases lay in between. CDR1 and CDR2 from the germline V gene are MNHNS and SASEGT. This CDR3 region has 13 residues. The CDR3 is CASSADAGNTIYF. CDR3 nucleotide sequence: TGTGCCAGCAGTGCCGATGCTGGAAACACCATATATTTT.

The chain employs TRBV29-1 and TRBJ2-7; tentatively, D is TRBD1 (5 bases). The CDR3 totals 13 residues. V was clipped by 2 bases and J by 3 bases, with 11 bases between them. Germline V lookup: CDR1 SQVTM, CDR2 ANQGSEA. The CDR3, as DNA: TGCAGCGTTGAAAACCTAGACAGCTACGAGCAGTACTTC. The encoded protein is CSVENLDSYEQYF.

This clone was seen more than once but under ten times. This chain uses TRBV6-4 with TRBJ2-3; D uncertain. Germline V gives CDR1 MRHNA, CDR2 SNTAGT. Trimming pared 3 bases from V and 6 bases from J, leaving 10 bases between. The CDR3 extends over 13 amino acids. DNA for the CDR3: TGTGCCAGCAGTGAACGGCCCCACGATACGCAGTATTTT. Translating gives CASSERPHDTQYF.

The rearrangement uses TRBV27 and TRBJ2-7; 10 bases match TRBD2. The CDR3 has 14 residues. CDR1 and CDR2 from the germline V gene are MNHEY and SMNVEV (reference sequence). V lost 4 bases, J lost 5 bases, and 5 bases stayed unmatched. CDR3 amino acids: CASSSGTSAHEQYF. The CDR3 nucleotides are TGTGCCAGCAGTTCCGGGACTAGCGCCCACGAGCAGTACTTC.

The CDR3 DNA reads TGCAGCGTTGAAAGGGTAGCGGGGGATGAGCAGTTCTTC. As protein: CSVERVAGDEQFF. The V and J genes are TRBV29-1 and TRBJ2-1; 9 bases line up with TRBD2. CDR1 SQVTM and CDR2 ANQGSEA come from the germline V gene. The ends lost 2 bases at V and 8 bases at J; junction bases unmatched: 4. This CDR3 has 13 residues.

This clone was seen a handful of times. The rearrangement links TRBV2 to TRBJ1-2; perhaps TRBD1 as D (5 bases). This CDR3 region has 12 residues. V was cut by 4 bases and J by 7 bases, with 10 bases left in between. The germline gives CDR1 SNHLY, CDR2 FYNNEI. CDR3 amino acids: CASSGQTGGYTF. In DNA form, the CDR3 reads TGTGCCAGCAGTGGACAGACGGGTGGCTACACCTTC.

The V gene is TRBV5-1, the J gene TRBJ1-1; weak D call: TRBD1 (5 bases). Per the germline V gene, CDR1 is SGHRS and CDR2 is YFSETQ. V was cut by 4 bases and J by 1 base, with 11 bases left in between. This CDR3 has 14 residues. The CDR3 coding sequence is TGCGCCAGCAGCCTGCAGGGCTCGAACACTGAAGCTTTCTTT. This sequence encodes CASSLQGSNTEAFF.

V gene TRBV7-8 combines with J gene TRBJ2-7, with D maybe TRBD1 (6 bases). Between the trimmed V and J ends, which lost 6 bases and 0 bases, there was a span of 15 bases. The CDR3 contains 15 residues. Germline V gene lookup returns CDR1 SGHVS and CDR2 FQNEAQ. This CDR3 is CASRAGTLISYEQYF. The CDR3 nucleotides read TGTGCCAGCAGGGCCGGGACACTTATCTCCTACGAGCAGTACTTC.

This clone was picked up a small number of times. The CDR3 DNA is TGTGCCTGGAGTCAGACTAGCTTGGGCAATGAGCAGTTCTTC. Translation gives CAWSQTSLGNEQFF. The chain is built from TRBV30 and TRBJ2-1; 7 nucleotides match TRBD2. V shed 2 bases, J shed 6 bases, and the junction held 7 bases outside the gene matches. Per the germline V gene, CDR1 is GTSNPN and CDR2 is SVGIG (reference sequence). CDR3 size: 14 residues.

This clone was seen a handful of times. J is TRBJ1-5 and V is TRBV4-1; D is ambiguous. The germline V and J ends were trimmed by 0 bases and 4 bases, with 13 bases remaining between them. Germline CDR1 MGHRA, CDR2 YSYEKL. The CDR3 is 16 amino acids. CDR3 amino acids: CASSQEQTSLNQPQHF. The CDR3 DNA reads TGCGCCAGCAGCCAAGAACAGACGAGCCTTAATCAGCCCCAGCATTTT.

The chain couples TRBV7-9 to TRBJ2-3; D remains ambiguous. The CDR3 contains 13 residues. Trimming pared 3 bases from V and 4 bases from J, leaving 8 bases between. The germline V gene encodes CDR1 SEHNR and CDR2 FQNEAQ (reference sequence). CDR3 nucleotides: TGTGCCAGCAGCTTTCACCCCCCAGATACGCAGTATTTT. Translation: CASSFHPPDTQYF.

This clone was seen more than once but under ten times. This specimen includes other DNA sequences encoding the same CDR3. V and J are TRBV18 and TRBJ1-1, with 9 bases matching TRBD1. CDR3 length: 14 residues. Germline CDR1 KGHSH, CDR2 LQKENI. With V trimmed by 6 bases and J by 2 bases, 4 bases remained unmatched. CDR3 sequence: CASSQQGANTEAFF. CDR3 bases: TGTGCCAGCTCCCAACAGGGGGCCAACACTGAAGCTTTCTTT.

The rearrangement links TRBV5-1 to TRBJ2-5; tentative D call: TRBD2 (6 bases). V was shortened by 7 bases and J by 5 bases, with 6 bases between the two germline ends. Germline values: CDR1 SGHRS, CDR2 YFSETQ. The CDR3 runs 10 residues. CDR3 sequence (DNA): TGCGCCAGCGGGGGGGAGACCCAGTACTTC. Encoded protein: CASGGETQYF.

This clone showed up many times. The chain joins TRBV6-4 to TRBJ2-2, with 8 bases identical to TRBD2. Trimming took 4 bases from V and 2 from J; bases not matched to a gene: 3. CDR1 and CDR2 (germline): MRHNA, SNTAGT. CDR3 length equals 15 residues. CDR3 residues: CASSVGLGNTGELFF. Here the CDR3 DNA reads TGTGCCAGCAGTGTGGGACTAGGTAACACCGGGGAGCTGTTTTTT.

V and J are TRBV30 and TRBJ1-3; D call uncertain. The germline V gene has CDR1 GTSNPN and CDR2 SVGIG (reference sequence). The CDR3 length is 13 residues. Trimming shortened V by 3 bases and J by 3 bases, and 9 bases separated the two germline ends. This CDR3 is CAWSARNGNTIYF. The DNA for the CDR3 is TGTGCCTGGAGCGCTCGAAATGGAAACACCATATATTTT.

Concerning this clone: Since a far larger clone is one base different, this is likely a read error. Written as DNA, the CDR3 is TGTGTCAGCAGCGCCTCGACAGAGAACACTGAAGCTTTCTTT. This sequence encodes CVSSASTENTEAFF. The rearrangement uses TRBV7-5 and TRBJ1-1; TRBD1, the table's D call, was not compared with the DNA. TRBV7-5 is classified as a pseudogene. The CDR3 loop spans 14 amino acids.

The chain combines TRBV12-5 with TRBJ2-5, with 8 bases lining up with TRBD2. The trim removed 6 bases at V and 1 base at J, leaving 16 bases unmatched. Germline V gives CDR1 LGHNT, CDR2 FRNRAP. The CDR3 is made up of 18 amino acids. The CDR3 region has the DNA TGTGCTAGTGGCCCGGGGATAGGGAGTAGCGGGGCCCAAGAGACCCAGTACTTC. The encoded protein is CASGPGIGSSGAQETQYF.

This clone was seen more than once but under ten times. CDR3 DNA: TGTGCCAGCAGTTTACCAGGGAATGGCTACACCTTC. As protein: CASSLPGNGYTF. The chain joins TRBV28 to TRBJ1-2; a possible D gene is TRBD1 (5 bases). The germline V gene has CDR1 MDHEN and CDR2 SYDVKM. V gave up 2 bases and J gave up 6 bases, with 7 bases separating them. The CDR3 has 12 residues.

A word on this clone: The identical CDR3 is also encoded by other nucleotide sequences in the sample. The J gene is TRBJ2-3, the V gene TRBV4-2; no clear D. Trimming removed 4 bases from V and 0 bases from J, with 2 bases in between. The length of the CDR3 is 12 residues. Germline CDR1 LGHNA, CDR2 YNFKEQ. For the CDR3, the DNA is TGTGCCAGCAGCCGAAGCACAGATACGCAGTATTTT. Translation: CASSRSTDTQYF.

V usage is TRBV27 and J usage is TRBJ2-7; D might be TRBD1 or TRBD2, each matching 5 bases. CDR1 and CDR2 from the germline V gene are MNHEY and SMNVEV (reference sequence). Between the trimmed V and J ends, which lost 5 bases and 2 bases, there was a span of 13 bases. The CDR3 spans 14 residues. CDR3 sequence: CASSPGTATYEQYF. CDR3 DNA: TGTGCCAGCAGTCCAGGGACGGCAACCTACGAGCAGTACTTC.

This clone was counted between two and nine times. The CDR3 DNA sequence: TGTGCCAGCAGCTTAGCCCTGACTCCTGGCGCCTACGAGCAGTACTTC. It specifies CASSLALTPGAYEQYF. J is TRBJ2-7 and V is TRBV7-8; D gene unclear. V was pared by 0 bases and J by 2 bases, with 14 bases between. The CDR3 is 16 residues long. The germline gives CDR1 SGHVS, CDR2 FQNEAQ.